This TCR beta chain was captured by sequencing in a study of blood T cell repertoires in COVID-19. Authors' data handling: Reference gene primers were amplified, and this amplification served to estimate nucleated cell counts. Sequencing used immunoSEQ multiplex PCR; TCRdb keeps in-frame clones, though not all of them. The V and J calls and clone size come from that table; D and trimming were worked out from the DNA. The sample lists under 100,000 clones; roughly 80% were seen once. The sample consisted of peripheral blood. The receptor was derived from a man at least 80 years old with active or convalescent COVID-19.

CDR3: CASSPEASVGTQYF. The CDR3 DNA reads TGCGCCAGCAGCCCGGAGGCCAGTGTAGGGACCCAGTACTTC. The chain links TRBV4-1 to TRBJ2-5; D perhaps matches TRBD2 (5 bases). Germline loops: CDR1 MGHRA, CDR2 YSYEKL. The ends were cut back, 4 bases at V and 7 bases at J, with 16 bases in the middle. The length of the CDR3 is 14 residues.